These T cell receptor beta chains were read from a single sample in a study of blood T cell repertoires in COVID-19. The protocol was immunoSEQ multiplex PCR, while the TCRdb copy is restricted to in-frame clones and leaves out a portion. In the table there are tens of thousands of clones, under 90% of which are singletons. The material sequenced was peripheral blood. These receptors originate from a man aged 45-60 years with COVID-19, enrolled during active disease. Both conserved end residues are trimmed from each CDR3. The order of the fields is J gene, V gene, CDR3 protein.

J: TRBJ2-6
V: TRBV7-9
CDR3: ASSRRMESSGANVLT

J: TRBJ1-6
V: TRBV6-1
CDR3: ASSDVRFNSPLH

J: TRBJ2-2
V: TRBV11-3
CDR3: ASSLDARLAVNTGELF

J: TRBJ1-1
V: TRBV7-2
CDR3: ASSLASDTEAF

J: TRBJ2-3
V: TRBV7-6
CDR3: ASSRLGRDTQY

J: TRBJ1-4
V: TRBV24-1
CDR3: ATSKVRTEPFVATNEKLF

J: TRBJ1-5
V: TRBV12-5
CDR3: ASGLAYQPQH

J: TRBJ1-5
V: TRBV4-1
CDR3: ASSPGGAVGQPQH

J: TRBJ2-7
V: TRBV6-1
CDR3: ASSEGPLQISGEQY

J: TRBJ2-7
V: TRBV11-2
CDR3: ASSPGGSGGAFSYEQY

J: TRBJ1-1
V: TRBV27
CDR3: ASNSRQGLTEAF

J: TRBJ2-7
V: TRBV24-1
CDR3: ATSDSTQGSDEQY

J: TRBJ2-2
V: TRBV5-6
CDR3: ASSSKRVTGELF

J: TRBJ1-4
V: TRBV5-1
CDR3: ASSFQGADEKLF

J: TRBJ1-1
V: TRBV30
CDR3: AWSVAPRGTEAF

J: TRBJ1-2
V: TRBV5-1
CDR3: ASSLDISGQGSNGYT

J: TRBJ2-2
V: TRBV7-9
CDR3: ASSYDLAGRTGELF

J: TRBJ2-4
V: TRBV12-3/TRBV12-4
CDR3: ASSLGGVVPRG

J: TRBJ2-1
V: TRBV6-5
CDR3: ASSNNNNEQF

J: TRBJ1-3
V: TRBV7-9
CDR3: ASSLEGHSEGTIY